Each of the 10 T cell receptor beta chains below was sequenced from the same sample in a study of regulatory T cells in long-lasting Graves disease. In building TCR beta libraries, iRepertoire HTBI primers were used together with Arm-PCR of CDR3 regions. TCRdb re-derived calls from the multiplex PCR reads in MiXCR, one entry per CDR3 protein. This table has about 430,000 distinct CDR3 sequences, approximately 16% appearing once. Time point noted: newly diagnosed GD, antithyroid drugs for less than 3 months. PBMC RNA served as the TCR library source. These data were also filed under a second study, of T cells in Graves' hyperthyroidism and ophthalmopathy.

Source: peripheral blood mononuclear cells (PBMCs), taken at new diagnosis, from a patient treated with antithyroid drugs. These receptors were obtained from a woman aged 40 to 55 with Graves disease.

Turning to this clonotype: At one boundary the junction diverges from the germline segment, which might be a read error. The genes are TRBV4-3 and TRBJ2-7, with D perhaps being TRBD1 or TRBD2 (6 bases each). Germline loops: CDR1 LGHNA, CDR2 YSLEER. This CDR3 comprises 14 residues. CDR3 in amino acids: CASSLEQGGYEQYF. The CDR3 DNA reads as TGTGCCAGCAGCTTAGAACAGGGAGGCTACGAGCAGTACTTC.

This clonotype was seen many times. This chain uses TRBV18 with TRBJ2-3, with D possibly TRBD1 on 5 matching bases. The CDR3 runs to 14 residues. Looked up from germline, CDR1 is KGHSH and CDR2 is LQKENI. V lost 2 bases and J 2 bases, leaving 8 bases between the germline ends. The CDR3 spells CASSPDSNTDTQYF. The CDR3 bases are TGTGCCAGCTCACCAGACAGTAACACAGATACGCAGTATTTT.

This clonotype has ten or more counts. The chain couples TRBV2 to TRBJ2-7; TRBD1 or TRBD2 may be the D gene (6 bases each). Germline V gene lookup returns CDR1 SNHLY and CDR2 FYNNEI. The CDR3 runs 14 residues. The germline V and J ends were trimmed by 1 base and 6 bases, with 13 bases remaining between them. As DNA, the CDR3 is TGTGCCAGCAGTGAAGGGCGGGACACGGGCGAGCAGTACTTC. Residues: CASSEGRDTGEQYF.

This clonotype was found a few times. The rearrangement links TRBV20-1 to TRBJ2-1; tentatively, D is TRBD1 (7 bases). CDR3 length: 13 residues. Germline V lookup: CDR1 DFQATT, CDR2 SNEGSKA (reference sequence). The chain's CDR3 is CRSGGGGGNEQFF. CDR3 nucleotides: TGCAGATCAGGGGGAGGAGGGGGCAATGAGCAGTTCTTC.

The table lists this clonotype with a few counts. V usage is TRBV6-1 and J usage is TRBJ2-7, with TRBD2 identical over 12 bases. V shed 4 bases and J 6 bases; nucleotides not matched to a gene: 10. The CDR3 spans 16 residues. Germline assignment: CDR1 MNHNS and CDR2 SASEGT. The DNA of the CDR3 is TGTGCCAGCAGTGCGGCTCAAGGACTAGCGGGATCCGAGCAGTACTTC. This codes for CASSAAQGLAGSEQYF.

This clonotype was seen a handful of times. V and J are TRBV5-1 and TRBJ1-2; D is unclear. The germline V and J ends were trimmed by 4 bases and 4 bases, with 11 bases remaining between them. Germline CDR1 reads SGHRS; CDR2 reads YFSETQ. This CDR3 spans 13 amino acids. CDR3 in DNA: TGCGCCAGCAGCGCAGAAGTCTTCTATGGCTACACCTTC. This translates into CASSAEVFYGYTF. Full variable domain (remainder filled in from reference TRBV5-1 and TRBJ1-2): KAGVTQTPRYLIKTRGQQVTLSCSPISGHRSVSWYQQTPGQGLQFLFEYFSETQRNKGNFPGRFSGRQFSNSRSEMNVSTLELGDSALYLCASSAEVFYGYTFGSGTRLTVV.

Many counts were recorded for this clonotype. The DNA of the CDR3 is TGTGCCACCTTACCTAGCAGGGGCGGGAACACTGAAGCTTTCTTT. Encoded protein: CATLPSRGGNTEAFF. The V gene is TRBV15, the J gene TRBJ1-1, with D possibly TRBD1 on 6 matching bases. The germline V gene encodes CDR1 LNHNV and CDR2 YYDKDF (reference sequence). The CDR3 loop spans 15 amino acids. V lost 8 bases and J 1 base, leaving 17 bases between the germline ends.

The chain has TRBV19 and TRBJ2-7; 10 bases are shared with TRBD2. CDR3 length equals 13 residues. From germline, CDR1 is LNHDA and CDR2 SQIVND (reference sequence). V shed 3 bases and J 6 bases; nucleotides not matched to a gene: 2. The CDR3 sequence is CASSISGRPEQYF. The CDR3 nucleotides read TGTGCCAGTAGTATTAGCGGGAGGCCCGAGCAGTACTTC. Full variable domain (rest looked up from reference TRBV19 and TRBJ2-7): DGGITQSPKYLFRKEGQNVTLSCEQNLNHDAMYWYRQDPGQGLRLIYYSQIVNDFQKGDIAEGYSVSREKKESFPLTVTSAQKNPTAFYLCASSISGRPEQYFGPGTRLTVT.

The V and J genes are TRBV20-1 and TRBJ2-3; the D gene is possibly TRBD2 (6 bases). The germline V gene encodes CDR1 DFQATT and CDR2 SNEGSKA (reference sequence). V was shortened by 4 bases and J by 1 base, with 18 bases between the two germline ends. This CDR3 is 16 amino acids long. The CDR3 bases are TGCAGTGCTAATTTGGAGTCAGCGGGCCGCACAGATACGCAGTATTTT. This translates into CSANLESAGRTDTQYF.

This clonotype was seen many times. The rearrangement links TRBV19 to TRBJ2-2; unclear D gene. V shed 5 bases and J shed 6 bases, with 13 bases lying between them. CDR1 is LNHDA, CDR2 SQIVND, per germline (reference sequence). The CDR3 loop spans 14 amino acids. The CDR3 loop is CASSPSSSAGELFF. CDR3 nucleotides: TGTGCCAGTAGTCCTTCGAGCAGCGCCGGGGAGCTGTTTTTT.